The rows below give T cell receptor beta chains drawn from one sample of a study of regulatory T cells in long-lasting Graves disease. TCRdb re-analysed the multiplex PCR reads in MiXCR, keeping a single row per CDR3 protein. The sample contains roughly 430,000 distinct CDR3 sequences, 15% to 20% of which appear only once. The sample was also linked to a second study, of T cells in Graves' hyperthyroidism and ophthalmopathy.

Sequenced material: peripheral blood mononuclear cells (PBMCs), taken at new diagnosis, from a patient treated with antithyroid drugs. The receptors here all came from a woman under 40 with Graves disease. The CDR3 runs from the conserved cysteine through the conserved F or W. The order of the fields is J gene, D gene, V gene, clone size, CDR3 protein, CDR3 DNA. A D gene is named only where the DNA matches it firmly. Clone size appears in some rows only: once, few, many, or a class for an expanded clone.

J gene: TRBJ2-1
D gene: TRBD2
V gene: TRBV2
clone size: many
CDR3 protein: CASWGLGLAGDRLHNEQFF
CDR3 DNA: TGTGCCAGCTGGGGATTGGGACTAGCGGGAGACCGTCTCCACAATGAGCAGTTCTTC

J gene: TRBJ2-7
D gene: TRBD1
V gene: TRBV6-2/TRBV6-3
clone size: few
CDR3 protein: CASSYGGQGPYEQYF
CDR3 DNA: TGTGCCAGCAGTTACGGGGGACAGGGGCCCTACGAGCAGTACTTC

J gene: TRBJ2-3
D gene: TRBD1
V gene: TRBV7-9
clone size: many
CDR3 protein: CASTNYGTAESVHTQYF
CDR3 DNA: TGTGCCAGCACCAACTACGGGACAGCCGAAAGCGTACATACGCAGTATTTT

J gene: TRBJ1-5
D gene: TRBD1
V gene: TRBV3-1
clone size: -
CDR3 protein: CASSQGLGQGGNQPQHF
CDR3 DNA: TGTGCCAGCAGCCAAGGACTGGGACAGGGTGGCAATCAGCCCCAGCATTTT

J gene: TRBJ2-7
D gene: TRBD2
V gene: TRBV4-1
clone size: few
CDR3 protein: CASSETSGSPVGEQYF
CDR3 DNA: TGCGCCAGCAGCGAGACTAGCGGGAGCCCCGTGGGAGAGCAGTACTTC

J gene: TRBJ2-1
D gene: TRBD1
V gene: TRBV5-1
clone size: -
CDR3 protein: CASSLVGGHEQFF
CDR3 DNA: TGCGCCAGCAGCTTGGTAGGGGGCCATGAGCAGTTCTTC

J gene: TRBJ1-5
D gene: -
V gene: TRBV5-5
clone size: many
CDR3 protein: CASSRGQVGNQPQHF
CDR3 DNA: TGTGCCAGCAGCCGAGGTCAAGTGGGCAATCAGCCCCAGCATTTT

J gene: TRBJ2-1
D gene: -
V gene: TRBV4-1
clone size: many
CDR3 protein: CASSQGLLAGSYNEQFF
CDR3 DNA: TGCGCCAGCAGCCAAGGACTCCTAGCTGGCTCCTACAATGAGCAGTTCTTC

J gene: TRBJ2-5
D gene: -
V gene: TRBV19
clone size: few
CDR3 protein: CASSSTRVTLGETQYF
CDR3 DNA: TGTGCCAGTAGTTCCACCCGGGTGACCTTGGGAGAGACCCAGTACTTC

J gene: TRBJ2-3
D gene: -
V gene: TRBV6-2/TRBV6-3
clone size: -
CDR3 protein: CASSRTVGVPDTQYF
CDR3 DNA: TGTGCCAGCAGTCGGACGGTCGGGGTACCAGATACGCAGTATTTT

J gene: TRBJ2-5
D gene: -
V gene: TRBV7-9
clone size: few
CDR3 protein: CASSLRDAQETQYF
CDR3 DNA: TGTGCCAGCAGCTTAAGGGACGCCCAGGAGACCCAGTACTTC

J gene: TRBJ2-3
D gene: -
V gene: TRBV28
clone size: many
CDR3 protein: CASSLWTGDAGDTQYF
CDR3 DNA: TGTGCCAGCAGTTTATGGACCGGGGATGCTGGAGATACGCAGTATTTT

J gene: TRBJ2-1
D gene: TRBD2
V gene: TRBV4-3
clone size: -
CDR3 protein: CASSQDGGRYDEQFF
CDR3 DNA: TGCGCCAGCAGCCAAGACGGCGGGAGGTACGATGAGCAGTTCTTC

J gene: TRBJ1-5
D gene: TRBD1
V gene: TRBV7-2
clone size: -
CDR3 protein: CASSWVRTGDQPQHF
CDR3 DNA: TGTGCCAGCAGCTGGGTCAGGACAGGGGACCAGCCCCAGCATTTT

J gene: TRBJ1-6
D gene: -
V gene: TRBV5-1
clone size: -
CDR3 protein: CASSLRLVSGGPPLHF
CDR3 DNA: TGCGCCAGCAGCTTGCGGTTGGTGTCCGGTGGTCCACCCCTCCACTTT

J gene: TRBJ2-7
D gene: TRBD2
V gene: TRBV7-2
clone size: many
CDR3 protein: CASSTEGASGSAYEQYF
CDR3 DNA: TGTGCCAGCAGCACCGAGGGGGCTAGCGGGAGCGCCTATGAGCAGTACTTC

J gene: TRBJ2-5
D gene: -
V gene: TRBV15
clone size: many
CDR3 protein: CATSRFGTPQETQYF
CDR3 DNA: TGTGCCACCAGCAGATTCGGGACACCACAAGAGACCCAGTACTTC

J gene: TRBJ2-1
D gene: -
V gene: TRBV28
clone size: -
CDR3 protein: CATTHPGYNEQFF
CDR3 DNA: TGTGCCACTACACACCCGGGATACAATGAGCAGTTCTTC

J gene: TRBJ2-1
D gene: TRBD2
V gene: TRBV4-1
clone size: -
CDR3 protein: CASSQVGLAGEQFF
CDR3 DNA: TGCGCCAGCAGCCAAGTCGGCCTAGCGGGTGAGCAGTTCTTC

J gene: TRBJ2-7
D gene: -
V gene: TRBV28
clone size: -
CDR3 protein: CASSPRSGTAGPYEQYF
CDR3 DNA: TGTGCCAGCAGTCCTCGATCCGGGACGGCGGGTCCCTACGAGCAGTACTTC

J gene: TRBJ2-2
D gene: TRBD2
V gene: TRBV2
clone size: many
CDR3 protein: CASSGASGRDTGELFF
CDR3 DNA: TGTGCCAGCAGTGGAGCCAGCGGGAGAGATACCGGGGAGCTGTTTTTT

J gene: TRBJ1-3
D gene: TRBD1
V gene: TRBV28
clone size: many
CDR3 protein: CASSLFPRQGISGNTIYF
CDR3 DNA: TGTGCCAGCAGTTTATTCCCAAGACAGGGGATCTCTGGAAACACCATATATTTT

J gene: TRBJ1-4
D gene: TRBD1
V gene: TRBV12-3/TRBV12-4
clone size: many
CDR3 protein: CASSFGQGDEKLFF
CDR3 DNA: TGTGCCAGCAGTTTCGGACAGGGGGATGAAAAACTGTTTTTT

J gene: TRBJ2-1
D gene: -
V gene: TRBV12-3/TRBV12-4
clone size: -
CDR3 protein: CASSSGRGWNEQFF
CDR3 DNA: TGTGCCAGCAGTTCAGGCCGGGGCTGGAATGAGCAGTTCTTC

J gene: TRBJ1-1
D gene: -
V gene: TRBV6-5
clone size: many
CDR3 protein: CASSYHGGAFF
CDR3 DNA: TGTGCCAGCAGTTACCACGGGGGAGCTTTCTTT

J gene: TRBJ2-1
D gene: TRBD2
V gene: TRBV7-8
clone size: many
CDR3 protein: CASSLERLAVYNEQFF
CDR3 DNA: TGTGCCAGCAGCTTAGAGAGACTAGCGGTATACAATGAGCAGTTCTTC

J gene: TRBJ1-5
D gene: -
V gene: TRBV27
clone size: many
CDR3 protein: CASSRIGGGQPQHF
CDR3 DNA: TGTGCCAGCAGTAGAATTGGGGGTGGTCAGCCCCAGCATTTT

J gene: TRBJ1-1
D gene: -
V gene: TRBV29-1
clone size: few
CDR3 protein: CSVEDWGSVNTEAFF
CDR3 DNA: TGCAGCGTTGAAGATTGGGGCTCGGTGAACACTGAAGCTTTCTTT

J gene: TRBJ1-2
D gene: TRBD1
V gene: TRBV7-2
clone size: many
CDR3 protein: CASSLGITGTGLYGYTF
CDR3 DNA: TGTGCCAGCAGCTTAGGAATAACCGGGACAGGGCTCTATGGCTACACCTTC

J gene: TRBJ1-2
D gene: TRBD1
V gene: TRBV28
clone size: many
CDR3 protein: CASSLGTASNYGYTF
CDR3 DNA: TGTGCCAGCAGTCTGGGGACAGCTAGTAACTATGGCTACACCTTC

J gene: TRBJ2-6
D gene: TRBD2
V gene: TRBV6-2/TRBV6-3
clone size: -
CDR3 protein: CASSGLGGAGANVLTF
CDR3 DNA: TGTGCCAGCAGCGGACTAGGCGGAGCTGGGGCCAACGTCCTGACTTTC

J gene: TRBJ2-7
D gene: -
V gene: TRBV2
clone size: -
CDR3 protein: CASSRVTRNF
CDR3 DNA: TGCGCCAGCAGCCGAGTGACGCGAAACTTC

J gene: TRBJ1-5
D gene: -
V gene: TRBV18
clone size: -
CDR3 protein: CATKGSSNQPQHF
CDR3 DNA: TGTGCCACCAAGGGGTCCAGCAATCAGCCCCAGCATTTT

J gene: TRBJ1-2
D gene: -
V gene: TRBV10-3
clone size: few
CDR3 protein: CAISEADYGYTF
CDR3 DNA: TGTGCCATCAGTGAAGCAGACTATGGCTACACCTTC

J gene: TRBJ2-1
D gene: TRBD2
V gene: TRBV19
clone size: few
CDR3 protein: CASRMGGSFYNEQFF
CDR3 DNA: TGTGCCAGTAGAATGGGCGGGAGTTTTTACAATGAGCAGTTCTTC

J gene: TRBJ2-7
D gene: TRBD1
V gene: TRBV7-2
clone size: many
CDR3 protein: CASSLGDRAHEQYF
CDR3 DNA: TGTGCCAGCAGCTTAGGGGACAGGGCCCACGAGCAGTACTTC

J gene: TRBJ2-7
D gene: -
V gene: TRBV30
clone size: -
CDR3 protein: CAWSAPRTTVRREQYF
CDR3 DNA: TGTGCCTGGAGTGCGCCAAGGACTACCGTAAGGAGGGAGCAGTACTTC

J gene: TRBJ2-7
D gene: -
V gene: TRBV7-2
clone size: many
CDR3 protein: CASRSLDNYEQYF
CDR3 DNA: TGTGCCAGCAGGTCCCTAGACAACTACGAGCAGTACTTC

J gene: TRBJ2-1
D gene: TRBD2
V gene: TRBV6-1
clone size: -
CDR3 protein: CASSQLAIGQFF
CDR3 DNA: TGTGCCAGCAGCCAACTAGCGATCGGGCAGTTCTTC

J gene: TRBJ2-7
D gene: -
V gene: TRBV10-3
clone size: many
CDR3 protein: CAITRTTDNSYEQYF
CDR3 DNA: TGTGCCATTACCAGGACAACGGATAACTCCTACGAGCAGTACTTC